The source of this TCR beta chain is a study of graft-versus-host responses after intestinal transplantation. Across the whole study: Isolated intestinal, liver-intestinal, or multivisceral transplants had been given to the recipients. Each recipient received anti-thymocyte globulin induction, then tacrolimus and steroids for approximately 3 years. Study-wide points: Recipient marrow harbored GvH clones, some of which surfaced first in ileum or blood. There was an association between peak levels of circulating GvH clones and early post-transplant HvG declines.

This table comes from immunoSEQ multiplex PCR, and its TCRdb copy is limited to in-frame clones, with some not included. Seen here are more than 70,000 clones, about four fifths observed once, and the top ten hold around 0.83%. Comment on this clone: Antigen unknown.

The trim removed 3 bases at V and 5 bases at J, leaving 2 bases unmatched. The length of the CDR3 is 14 residues. The V gene's germline CDR1 is KGHSH and CDR2 LQKENI. The source was unstimulated CD4+ T cells sorted from spleen or lymph node cells, collected before intestinal transplant. This TCR derives from a human donor who received an intestinal transplant. The V call is TRBV18, the J call TRBJ2-1, with 9 nucleotides matching TRBD2. In nucleotides, the CDR3 is TGTGCCAGCTCACCGGGACTAGCTGACAATGAGCAGTTCTTC. Protein product: CASSPGLADNEQFF.